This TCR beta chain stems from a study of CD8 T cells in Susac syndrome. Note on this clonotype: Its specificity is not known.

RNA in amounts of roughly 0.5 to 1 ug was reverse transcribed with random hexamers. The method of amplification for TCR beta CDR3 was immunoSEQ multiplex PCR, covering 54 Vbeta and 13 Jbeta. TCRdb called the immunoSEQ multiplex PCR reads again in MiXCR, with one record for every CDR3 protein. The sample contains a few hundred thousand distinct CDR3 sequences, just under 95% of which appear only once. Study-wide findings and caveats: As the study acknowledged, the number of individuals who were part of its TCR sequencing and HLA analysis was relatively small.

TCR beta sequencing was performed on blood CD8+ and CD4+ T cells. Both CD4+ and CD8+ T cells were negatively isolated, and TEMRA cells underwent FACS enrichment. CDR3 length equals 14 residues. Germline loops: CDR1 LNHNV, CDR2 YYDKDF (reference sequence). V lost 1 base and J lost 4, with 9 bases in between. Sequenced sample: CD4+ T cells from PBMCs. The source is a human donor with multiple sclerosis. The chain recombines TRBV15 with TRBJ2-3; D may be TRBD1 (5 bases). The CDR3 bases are TGTGCCACCAGCAGAGTACAGGTCGCAGATACGCAGTATTTT. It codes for CATSRVQVADTQYF.